These 20 T cell receptor beta chains originate from one sample sequenced in a study of blood T cell repertoires in COVID-19. Some clones are missing from TCRdb's copy, which holds only in-frame ones; the method was immunoSEQ multiplex PCR. The data contain around 70,000 clones, around 82% of them singletons. The sequencing input was peripheral blood. The receptor set was obtained from a human donor in a cohort sampled during active COVID-19.

This clone has just one count. The J gene is TRBJ1-2, the V gene TRBV19; D call uncertain. Trimming took 0 bases from V and 2 from J, leaving 10 bases between them. Germline loops: CDR1 LNHDA, CDR2 SQIVND (reference sequence). The CDR3 is 15 residues long. The CDR3 region is CASSIDTPVNYGYTF. CDR3 in DNA: TGTGCCAGTAGTATAGATACCCCAGTGAACTATGGCTACACCTTC.

The V and J genes are TRBV6-5 and TRBJ2-7; TRBD1 is a possible D gene (6 bases). The ends were cut back, 3 bases at V and 0 bases at J, with 15 bases in the middle. The CDR3 sequence is 16 residues long. Germline loops: CDR1 MNHEY, CDR2 SVGAGI. The DNA for the CDR3 is TGTGCCAGCAGTTATTTTGGGACACAGAGCTCCTACGAGCAGTACTTC. Translating it yields CASSYFGTQSSYEQYF.

The chain recombines TRBV7-2 with TRBJ1-2, with D uncertain. Trimming stripped 1 base from V and 5 bases from J, with 14 bases between. From germline, CDR1 is SGHTA and CDR2 FQGNSA. This CDR3 is 15 amino acids long. CDR3 DNA sequence: TGTGCCAGCAGCTTAGTAGGCGGGGAAGCGTATGGCTACACCTTC. Amino acids: CASSLVGGEAYGYTF.

CDR3 region: CASSAGTSGGGELFF. Written as DNA, the CDR3 is TGTGCCAGCAGCGCCGGGACTAGCGGGGGCGGGGAGCTGTTTTTT. The chain combines TRBV7-9 with TRBJ2-2, with 14 bases that match TRBD2. CDR3 size: 15 residues. Germline loops: CDR1 SEHNR, CDR2 FQNEAQ (reference sequence). Germline trimming cut 5 bases from V and 7 bases from J; bases unmatched to any gene: 3.

This chain connects TRBV7-2 to TRBJ2-1, with D tentatively TRBD1 (6 bases). Trimming removed 0 bases at V and 3 bases at J, with 9 bases between. The CDR3 is 15 residues long. The germline CDR1 and CDR2 sequences are SGHTA and FQGNSA. The CDR3 DNA is TGTGCCAGCAGCTTAGCCGTAGGGGGCTACAATGAGCAGTTCTTC. The encoded protein is CASSLAVGGYNEQFF.

The genes are TRBV7-8 and TRBJ1-5; the D gene is possibly TRBD1 (6 bases). The CDR3 length is 13 residues. Trimming removed 5 bases from V and 7 bases from J, with 12 bases in between. Germline V gene sequence: CDR1 SGHVS, CDR2 FQNEAQ. CDR3 sequence: CASSISGTQPQHF. The CDR3 DNA is TGTGCCAGCAGCATCTCCGGGACACAGCCCCAGCATTTT.

As for this clone: Other DNA sequences from this sample encode an identical CDR3 as well. The chain couples TRBV3-1 (or the pseudogene TRBV3-2) to TRBJ2-7; 9 nucleotides line up with TRBD1. J was trimmed by 1 base and V by 4 bases; bases with no gene match: 5. Germline V lookup: CDR1 LGHDT, CDR2 YNNKEL (reference sequence). This CDR3 contains 15 residues. The CDR3 region is CASSLIQGASYEQYF. In nucleotides, the CDR3 is TGTGCCAGCAGCCTCATACAGGGGGCTTCCTACGAGCAGTACTTC.

The V call is TRBV4-1, the J call TRBJ1-6; perhaps TRBD1 as D (5 bases). The CDR3 spans 14 residues. V lost 0 bases and J lost 10, with 10 bases in between. CDR1 is MGHRA, CDR2 YSYEKL, per germline. The CDR3 bases are TGCGCCAGCAGCCAAGAAGGGGATGAGTCACCCCTCCACTTT. Residues: CASSQEGDESPLHF.

The J gene is TRBJ1-5, the V gene TRBV30; D is unclear. Looked up from germline, CDR1 is GTSNPN and CDR2 is SVGIG (reference sequence). CDR3 size: 14 residues. Trimming left V 0 bases short and J 0 bases short, with 6 bases between. The CDR3 DNA reads as TGTGCCTGGAGTGTATCCGGTAGCAATCAGCCCCAGCATTTT. Its translation is CAWSVSGSNQPQHF.

V gene TRBV7-9 combines with J gene TRBJ1-2, with D perhaps TRBD1 (6 bases). Germline CDR1 is SEHNR and CDR2 is FQNEAQ (reference sequence). This CDR3 has 16 amino acids. Trimming removed 5 bases from V and 3 bases from J, with 19 bases in between. CDR3 sequence reads: CASSLLLGGGDYGYTF. The DNA of the CDR3 is TGTGCCAGCAGCCTACTATTGGGAGGGGGAGACTATGGCTACACCTTC.

Only one count was recorded for this clone. J is TRBJ1-1 and V is TRBV7-9; 8 nucleotides agree with TRBD1. The length of the CDR3 is 15 residues. Trimming cost V 7 bases and J 5 bases; bases outside gene matches: 12. Germline V gives CDR1 SEHNR, CDR2 FQNEAQ (reference sequence). This CDR3 reads CASTRRTGSRTEAFF. DNA of the CDR3: TGTGCCAGCACCCGGCGGACAGGGTCTCGGACTGAAGCTTTCTTT.

V and J are TRBV11-3 and TRBJ1-1; no clear D. Germline CDR1 reads SGHNT; CDR2 reads YENEEA. With 2 bases removed from V and 4 bases from J, the gap between germline ends came to 8 bases. CDR3 size: 13 residues. CDR3 sequence: CASSLSKATEAFF. CDR3 coding DNA: TGTGCCAGCAGCTTATCCAAAGCCACTGAAGCTTTCTTT.

The chain carries TRBV4-3 and TRBJ1-4, with 10 bases fitting TRBD1. Trimming removed 5 bases from V and 7 bases from J; junction bases left unmatched: 4. This CDR3 region has 14 residues. Germline lookup yields CDR1 LGHNA and CDR2 YSLEER. This CDR3 is CASSWDRGAEKLFF. The CDR3 nucleotides are TGCGCCAGCAGCTGGGACAGGGGAGCTGAAAAACTGTTTTTT.

This chain uses TRBV5-1 with TRBJ2-1; 10 positions agree with TRBD1. V lost 5 bases, J lost 6 bases, and 8 bases stayed unmatched. The CDR3 length is 15 residues. Germline values: CDR1 SGHRS, CDR2 YFSETQ. The CDR3: CASRYDRGPLNEQFF. DNA of the CDR3: TGCGCCAGCAGATACGACAGGGGGCCCCTCAATGAGCAGTTCTTC.

This rearrangement joins TRBV28 to TRBJ1-4; unclear D gene. V lost 6 bases to trimming and J lost 8 bases, with 16 bases between them. From germline, CDR1 is MDHEN and CDR2 SYDVKM. The CDR3 has 14 amino acids. The CDR3 coding sequence is TGTGCCAGCAGCCTGACGGGTTTTAGGGAAAAACTGTTTTTT. Translated, it gives CASSLTGFREKLFF.

As to this clone: This sample includes further DNA sequences coding for the same CDR3. This chain links TRBV3-1 (or the pseudogene TRBV3-2) with TRBJ2-5; TRBD1 matches 9 bases. This CDR3 comprises 16 residues. Germline values: CDR1 LGHDT, CDR2 YNNKEL (reference sequence). The V gene end was trimmed by 1 base and the J gene end by 5 bases; junction bases not matched to a gene: 8. CDR3 nucleotides: TGTGCCAGCAGCCAAGGGACTTCCGACAGGGGGGAGACCCAGTACTTC. This gives the protein CASSQGTSDRGETQYF.

V usage is TRBV5-6 and J usage is TRBJ1-5; a weak D match, TRBD1 (6 bases). V was pared by 4 bases and J by 0 bases, with 17 bases between. The CDR3 contains 17 residues. Germline CDR1 and CDR2: SGHDT and YYEEEE. CDR3 sequence (DNA): TGTGCCAGCAGCCGCACAGGGTATCAAGATAGCAATCAGCCCCAGCATTTT. Translated: CASSRTGYQDSNQPQHF.

J is TRBJ1-5 and V is TRBV6-1; 9 bases agree with TRBD1. With 3 bases clipped from V and 5 bases from J, the junction kept 5 bases outside the gene matches. Per the germline V gene, CDR1 is MNHNS and CDR2 is SASEGT. The length of the CDR3 is 15 residues. The CDR3 reads CASSDAGQGYQPQHF. CDR3 DNA: TGTGCCAGCAGTGACGCGGGACAGGGTTATCAGCCCCAGCATTTT.

The rearrangement links TRBV3-1 (or the pseudogene TRBV3-2) to TRBJ2-1; possibly TRBD2 for D (5 bases). V lost 6 bases and J 9 bases, leaving 12 bases between the germline ends. The germline gives CDR1 LGHDT, CDR2 YNNKEL (reference sequence). This CDR3 has 12 amino acids. The DNA for the CDR3 is TGTGCCAGCAGGGAGGCATGGGGTGAGCAGTTCTTC. Its protein is CASREAWGEQFF.

This clone was picked up a small number of times. The V gene is TRBV19, the J gene TRBJ2-1; D remains unclear. The CDR3 loop spans 11 amino acids. CDR1 and CDR2 from the germline V gene are LNHDA and SQIVND (reference sequence). V lost 4 bases to trimming and J lost 6 bases, with 4 bases between them. The DNA for the CDR3 is TGTGCCAGTAGTACCGGCAATGAGCAGTTCTTC. It is translated as CASSTGNEQFF.